This paragraph covers one T cell receptor (beta chain) sequence. Antigen specificity is unknown. Some clones are missing from TCRdb's copy, which holds only in-frame ones; the method was immunoSEQ multiplex PCR. The sample lists some 150,000 clones, 89% seen once, with roughly 1.5% in the top ten. CDR1 and CDR2 (germline): GTSNPN, SVGIG (reference sequence). The CDR3 is 11 residues long. V lost 1 base and J 5 bases, leaving 3 bases between the germline ends. The sample belongs to a study of T cell responses to AZD1222 COVID-19 vaccine. Study-wide points: Reportedly, close to half of spike-specific TCRs are directed against unmutated variant regions. Spike-specific TCR breadth rose after two AZD1222 doses, and depth rose as well. Researchers report vaccine-associated CD4 TCRs spanning spike, with dominance at 160-218 and 743-854.

The chain combines TRBV30 with TRBJ2-1; D is ambiguous. The sample was peripheral blood, taken 28 days after the second AZD1222 dose. The TCR originated in an adult who received the AZD1222 COVID-19 vaccine. CDR3 region: CAWSADNEQFF. CDR3 DNA: TGTGCCTGGAGTGCCGACAATGAGCAGTTCTTC.